This TCR beta chain was retrieved from a study of blood T cell repertoires in COVID-19. At the level of the study: COVID-19 samples from acute and convalescent phases originated in the United States, Italy and Spain. T cells, B-cell-depleted T cells, or PBMCs provided the cDNA or gDNA that served as material.

The CDR3 covers 14 residues. CDR1 MNHEY and CDR2 SVGAGI come from the germline V gene. Trimming cost V 6 bases and J 8 bases, with 19 bases left between them. In the authors' methods: Amplification from reference gene primers served as the basis for estimated nucleated cell counts. TCRdb's table, derived via immunoSEQ multiplex PCR, lists solely in-frame clones and lacks some. From that table come the V and J calls and clone size; the DNA was used to work out D and trimming. The table includes approximately 280,000 clones, 80% to 90% detected once. The genes are TRBV6-5 and TRBJ1-1; perhaps TRBD1 as D (5 bases). Sequencing was carried out using peripheral blood. The TCR comes from a woman in her 70s with acute or convalescent COVID-19. CDR3 residues: CASRAGGITGEAFF. The DNA of the CDR3 is TGTGCCAGCAGGGCCGGGGGGATCACTGGCGAAGCTTTCTTT.